These 2 T cell receptor beta chains were all obtained from the same sample, sequenced in a study of sequential checkpoint blockade in melanoma (dated by TCRdb to the late 2010s). Library construction relied on the immunoSEQ multiplex PCR assay. TCRdb provides this immuneACCESS table in a form limited to in-frame rearrangements. Some clones are lacking; in checked studies, under half of them reflect an unresolved V gene, and why the rest are absent is not known. Present in this sample are more than 9,000 clones, roughly 80% of which were seen just once. 12% of the sample belongs to the ten largest clones. Sample treatment or condition, as interpreted from the label and publication: randomized to nivolumab then ipilimumab (arm A) or the reverse (arm B). This specimen consisted of CD8+ T cells sorted from blood (inferred from file names), obtained from a patient given nivolumab and ipilimumab in sequence. All receptors come from a human donor with melanoma.

There are a few counts of this clone. This rearrangement joins TRBV27 to TRBJ1-3; a possible D gene is TRBD1 (6 bases). Germline V lookup: CDR1 MNHEY, CDR2 SMNVEV (reference sequence). V lost 3 bases and J lost 0, with 9 bases in between. This CDR3 has 15 amino acids. The CDR3 loop is CASSFKTGSGNTIYF. The CDR3 DNA reads as TGTGCCAGCAGTTTCAAGACAGGCTCTGGAAACACCATATATTTT.

The chain employs TRBV27 and TRBJ2-7, with D possibly TRBD2 on 7 matching bases. The CDR3 length is 15 residues. Per the germline V gene, CDR1 is MNHEY and CDR2 is SMNVEV (reference sequence). Trimming stripped 6 bases from V and 2 bases from J, with 17 bases between. The CDR3 region has the DNA TGTGCCAGCAGGGAAGGGGGGGCACAACCCTACGAGCAGTACTTC. Encoded protein: CASREGGAQPYEQYF.